Listed here are 30 T cell receptor beta chains from one sample, sequenced in a study of TIL therapy for anti-PD-1-resistant metastatic lung cancer. The time point is: pre-treatment sample, taken before nivolumab and TIL therapy. The immunoSEQ assay was v3. Clones were sequenced by immunoSEQ multiplex PCR, and TCRdb holds only the in-frame ones, with some missing. The sample records nearly 60,000 clones, less than 85% being singletons. The material was blood, obtained at baseline. The receptors were sampled from a person aged 25-85 years with non-small cell lung cancer.

The V and J genes are TRBV14 and TRBJ2-7; TRBD1 or TRBD2 may be the D gene (6 bases each). From germline, CDR1 is SGHDN and CDR2 FVKESK. Trimming left V 4 bases short and J 3 bases short, with 28 bases between. The CDR3 consists of 19 residues. DNA for the CDR3: TGTGCCAGCAGCCCCAATTCGAGGAAATGGGGGGCGGGTGGCTACGAGCAGTACTTC. This sequence encodes CASSPNSRKWGAGGYEQYF.

The chain carries TRBV6-6 and TRBJ1-3; 8 nucleotides agree with TRBD1. With V trimmed by 7 bases and J by 4 bases, 9 bases remained unmatched. CDR1 MNHNY and CDR2 SVGAGI come from the germline V gene (reference sequence). There are 15 residues in the CDR3. This CDR3 reads CASTHWTGRGNTIYF. The DNA of the CDR3 is TGTGCCAGCACTCACTGGACAGGGCGGGGAAACACCATATATTTT.

This rearrangement joins TRBV25-1 to TRBJ1-6; maybe TRBD1 (5 bases). Trimming pared 0 bases from V and 10 bases from J, leaving 13 bases between. The CDR3 is made up of 15 amino acids. Germline-derived CDR1 and CDR2 are MGHDK and SYGVNS. The CDR3 region is CASSEYRQGDSPLHF. The CDR3 nucleotides read TGTGCCAGCAGTGAATATAGGCAGGGCGACTCACCCCTCCACTTT.

The chain combines TRBV18 with TRBJ2-7; 8 positions agree with TRBD1. The CDR3 runs 14 residues. Germline lookup yields CDR1 KGHSH and CDR2 LQKENI. V lost 3 bases and J lost 3; bases outside the gene matches: 4. The CDR3 coding sequence is TGTGCCAGCTCACCGAGGGACAGGAGCTACGAGCAGTACTTC. Its translation is CASSPRDRSYEQYF. Looking up the rest from reference TRBV18 and TRBJ2-7 gives the full variable domain: NAGVMQNPRHLVRRRGQEARLRCSPMKGHSHVYWYRQLPEEGLKFMVYLQKENIIDESGMPKERFSAEFPKEGPSILRIQQVVRGDSAAYFCASSPRDRSYEQYFGPGTRLTVT.

V usage is TRBV4-3 and J usage is TRBJ1-2; possibly TRBD1 for D (6 bases). V was shortened by 4 bases and J by 4 bases, with 19 bases between the two germline ends. Looked up from germline, CDR1 is LGHNA and CDR2 is YSLEER. This CDR3 spans 16 amino acids. The CDR3 nucleotides are TGCGCCAGCAGCCCCCTTGGGGGGCCCCAATTCTATGGCTACACCTTC. Translation: CASSPLGGPQFYGYTF.

The chain uses TRBV18 and TRBJ1-4; 9 positions match TRBD1. This CDR3 spans 17 amino acids. Germline values: CDR1 KGHSH, CDR2 LQKENI. J lost 3 bases, V lost 3 bases, and 8 bases had no gene match. This chain's CDR3 is CASSPYRDRDPNEKLFF. CDR3 nucleotides: TGTGCCAGCTCACCGTACCGGGACAGGGACCCTAATGAAAAACTGTTTTTT.

This rearrangement joins TRBV27 to TRBJ2-1; D remains unclear. Germline CDR1 reads MNHEY; CDR2 reads SMNVEV (reference sequence). The CDR3 contains 14 residues. Deletions cut 3 bases from V and 5 bases from J, with 11 bases between. In DNA, the CDR3 is TGTGCCAGCAGTTTGGATACCTTAAACAATGAGCAGTTCTTC. It translates to CASSLDTLNNEQFF.

The chain recombines TRBV6-4 with TRBJ2-3, with TRBD1 matching 7 bases. Germline values: CDR1 MRHNA, CDR2 SNTAGT. Germline trimming cut 3 bases from V and 0 bases from J; bases unmatched to any gene: 3. The CDR3 extends over 15 amino acids. CDR3 DNA sequence: TGTGCCAGCAGTGAACAGGGGACGAGCACAGATACGCAGTATTTT. Translating it yields CASSEQGTSTDTQYF.

This chain connects TRBV15 to TRBJ1-2, with D unclear. V was trimmed by 5 bases and J by 2 bases, leaving 12 bases between them. The CDR3 is 14 amino acids. Germline V lookup: CDR1 LNHNV, CDR2 YYDKDF (reference sequence). DNA for the CDR3: TGTGCCACCAGCTCCCAGTCATACAACTATGGCTACACCTTC. It is translated as CATSSQSYNYGYTF. The full variable domain, its missing parts supplied by reference TRBV15 and TRBJ1-2, is DAMVIQNPRYQVTQFGKPVTLSCSQTLNHNVMYWYQQKSSQAPKLLFHYYDKDFNNEADTPDNFQSRRPNTSFCFLDIRSPGLGDTAMYLCATSSQSYNYGYTFGSGTRLTVV.

The genes are TRBV7-6 and TRBJ2-5, with 8 nucleotides matching TRBD1. Germline lookup yields CDR1 SGHVS and CDR2 FNYEAQ. The V segment lost 0 bases and the J segment 5 bases; nucleotides outside the gene matches: 5. The CDR3 contains 15 residues. This chain's CDR3 is CASSLAAGGWETQYF. CDR3 nucleotide sequence: TGTGCCAGCAGCTTAGCGGCAGGGGGCTGGGAGACCCAGTACTTC. Full variable domain (outside the CDR3, taken from reference TRBV7-6 and TRBJ2-5): GAGVSQSPRYKVTKRGQDVALRCDPISGHVSLYWYRQALGQGPEFLTYFNYEAQQDKSGLPNDRFSAERPEGSISTLTIQRTEQRDSAMYRCASSLAAGGWETQYFGPGTRLLVL.

The chain carries TRBV19 and TRBJ2-3, with D tentatively TRBD1 (6 bases). This CDR3 spans 13 amino acids. Trimming pared 11 bases from V and 0 bases from J, leaving 12 bases between. Germline values: CDR1 LNHDA, CDR2 SQIVND (reference sequence). The DNA of the CDR3 is TGTGCCGTCGCGACAGGTAGCACAGATACGCAGTATTTT. Protein: CAVATGSTDTQYF. The full variable domain, completed using reference TRBV19 and TRBJ2-3, is DGGITQSPKYLFRKEGQNVTLSCEQNLNHDAMYWYRQDPGQGLRLIYYSQIVNDFQKGDIAEGYSVSREKKESFPLTVTSAQKNPTAFYLCAVATGSTDTQYFGPGTRLTVL.

This clone has only a few counts. J is TRBJ2-7 and V is TRBV7-2; D is perhaps TRBD2 (6 bases). This CDR3 comprises 14 residues. Looked up from germline, CDR1 is SGHTA and CDR2 is FQGNSA. V was cut by 5 bases and J by 4 bases, with 15 bases left in between. CDR3 DNA: TGTGCCAGCAGCGTCGGGACTCCACGATACGAGCAGTACTTC. Translated, it gives CASSVGTPRYEQYF. Supplemented by reference TRBV7-2 and TRBJ2-7, the full variable domain reads GAGVSQSPSNKVTEKGKDVELRCDPISGHTALYWYRQSLGQGLEFLIYFQGNSAPDKSGLPSDRFSAERTGGSVSTLTIQRTQQEDSAVYLCASSVGTPRYEQYFGPGTRLTVT.

This CDR3 reads CASSPLAGSAYEQYF. The CDR3 nucleotides read TGCGCCAGCAGCCCACTAGCGGGCTCAGCTTACGAGCAGTACTTC. This rearrangement joins TRBV5-1 to TRBJ2-7, with 9 bases fitting TRBD2. Germline CDR1 is SGHRS and CDR2 is YFSETQ. The V and J ends lost 4 bases and 4 bases, in that order; junction bases with no gene match: 9. This CDR3 has 15 residues.

This chain joins TRBV6-5 and TRBJ2-2; unclear D gene. V was pared by 6 bases and J by 1 base, with 6 bases between. CDR1 and CDR2 from the germline V gene are MNHEY and SVGAGI. This CDR3 comprises 13 residues. CDR3 nucleotides: TGTGCCAGCAGATCGTGGAACACCGGGGAGCTGTTTTTT. Translating gives CASRSWNTGELFF.

The rearrangement uses TRBV5-1 and TRBJ2-3, with 8 bases that match TRBD2. The CDR3 contains 15 residues. Per the germline V gene, CDR1 is SGHRS and CDR2 is YFSETQ. The junction had 3 bases not matched to a gene; V was cut back by 1 base and J by 2 bases. The CDR3 nucleotides are TGCGCCAGCAGCTTGCAGCGGGGGATCACAGATACGCAGTATTTT. Its translation is CASSLQRGITDTQYF.

The rearrangement links TRBV9 to TRBJ1-1; D is unclear. The CDR3 runs to 13 residues. Germline V gene data show CDR1 as SGDLS and CDR2 as YYNGEE. The germline V and J ends were trimmed by 0 bases and 0 bases, with 3 bases remaining between them. The CDR3 region has the DNA TGTGCCAGCAGCGTAGCCGTGAACACTGAAGCTTTCTTT. Translated: CASSVAVNTEAFF.

The V call is TRBV4-2, the J call TRBJ2-1; TRBD2 matches 10 bases. CDR3 length: 15 amino acids. Per germline, CDR1 LGHNA and CDR2 YNFKEQ. V shed 3 bases and J 3 bases; nucleotides not matched to a gene: 2. DNA of the CDR3: TGTGCCAGCAGCCAGGGACTAGCGATCTACAATGAGCAGTTCTTC. Amino acids: CASSQGLAIYNEQFF.

The rearrangement uses TRBV2 and TRBJ1-2; tentative D call: TRBD1 (6 bases). The germline gives CDR1 SNHLY, CDR2 FYNNEI. CDR3 length: 13 amino acids. Between the trimmed V and J ends, which lost 6 bases and 4 bases, there was a span of 12 bases. The CDR3, as DNA: TGTGCCAGCAGGGACGACAGGTCCTATGGCTACACCTTC. As protein: CASRDDRSYGYTF.

The chain has TRBV6-6 and TRBJ2-2; D not certain. Germline CDR1 MNHNY, CDR2 SVGAGI (reference sequence). The V gene lost 7 bases and the J gene lost 6 bases, with 12 bases spanning the gap. This CDR3 comprises 13 residues. CDR3 sequence: CASTSASPGELFF. The CDR3 nucleotides are TGTGCCAGCACGTCGGCGTCCCCCGGGGAGCTGTTTTTT.

The sample holds a few counts of this clone. The chain is built from TRBV5-1 and TRBJ2-5, with D unclear. Germline values: CDR1 SGHRS, CDR2 YFSETQ. V was clipped by 0 bases and J by 7 bases, with 7 bases between them. This CDR3 region has 12 residues. CDR3 in amino acids: CASSLEYGTQYF. CDR3 nucleotides: TGCGCCAGCAGCTTGGAATACGGGACCCAGTACTTC. Looking up the rest from reference TRBV5-1 and TRBJ2-5 gives the full variable domain: KAGVTQTPRYLIKTRGQQVTLSCSPISGHRSVSWYQQTPGQGLQFLFEYFSETQRNKGNFPGRFSGRQFSNSRSEMNVSTLELGDSALYLCASSLEYGTQYFGPGTRLLVL.

The chain joins TRBV2 to TRBJ1-1; D not certain. Germline V lookup: CDR1 SNHLY, CDR2 FYNNEI. The CDR3 extends over 13 amino acids. The ends were cut back, 6 bases at V and 2 bases at J, with 10 bases in the middle. The CDR3 sequence: CASRAQSNTEAFF. CDR3 sequence (DNA): TGTGCCAGCAGAGCTCAGAGTAACACTGAAGCTTTCTTT.

The chain couples TRBV2 to TRBJ1-5, with a tentative D call TRBD1 (6 bases). V was pared by 5 bases and J by 0 bases, with 8 bases between. This CDR3 has 14 amino acids. Germline CDR1 is SNHLY and CDR2 is FYNNEI. Here the CDR3 reads CASSQDSSNQPQHF. CDR3 in DNA: TGTGCCAGCAGTCAGGACAGTAGCAATCAGCCCCAGCATTTT.

The chain is built from TRBV4-2 and TRBJ2-3, with D unresolved. V was trimmed by 0 bases and J by 8 bases, leaving 12 bases between them. The CDR3 is 14 residues long. The V gene's germline CDR1 is LGHNA and CDR2 YNFKEQ. CDR3 protein: CASSQDLGWATQYF. The DNA of the CDR3 is TGTGCCAGCAGCCAAGATCTTGGATGGGCTACGCAGTATTTT.

CDR3 bases: TGTGCCAGCAGCCCGGAGAGGGCGTACGAGCAGTACTTC. Translating it yields CASSPERAYEQYF. The V gene is TRBV7-2, the J gene TRBJ2-7; possibly TRBD2 for D (5 bases). Trimming removed 5 bases at V and 4 bases at J, with 12 bases between. CDR3 length equals 13 residues. Per germline, CDR1 SGHTA and CDR2 FQGNSA. The full variable domain, rest sourced from reference TRBV7-2 and TRBJ2-7, is GAGVSQSPSNKVTEKGKDVELRCDPISGHTALYWYRQSLGQGLEFLIYFQGNSAPDKSGLPSDRFSAERTGGSVSTLTIQRTQQEDSAVYLCASSPERAYEQYFGPGTRLTVT.

The chain has TRBV28 and TRBJ1-1, with D perhaps matching TRBD1 (5 bases). CDR3 length equals 14 residues. Trimming cost V 6 bases and J 8 bases, with 19 bases left between them. The germline V gene has CDR1 MDHEN and CDR2 SYDVKM. Here the CDR3 reads CASSGAGYDREAFF. The CDR3 bases are TGTGCCAGCAGCGGGGCAGGGTATGATCGCGAAGCTTTCTTT.

The rearrangement links TRBV11-2 to TRBJ2-5; D may be TRBD2 (6 bases). Trimming took off 3 bases at V and 0 bases at J, with 11 bases between the two ends. Germline V lookup: CDR1 SGHAT, CDR2 FQNNGV. The CDR3 is 15 amino acids. DNA for the CDR3: TGTGCCAGCAGCTTCCCCGGGAGCGACCAAGAGACCCAGTACTTC. It translates to CASSFPGSDQETQYF.

V is TRBV25-1 and J is TRBJ2-7, with D perhaps TRBD2 (6 bases). Germline V gene data show CDR1 as MGHDK and CDR2 as SYGVNS. Trimming removed 3 bases from V and 0 bases from J, with 12 bases in between. The CDR3 runs 15 residues. In DNA, the CDR3 is TGTGCCAGCAGTGAGGACGGGGGTGGCTCCTACGAGCAGTACTTC. Amino acids: CASSEDGGGSYEQYF.

This chain joins TRBV18 and TRBJ2-7; tentatively, D is TRBD2 (7 bases). Germline lookup yields CDR1 KGHSH and CDR2 LQKENI. Trimming removed 2 bases from V and 3 bases from J, with 11 bases in between. The CDR3 length is 14 residues. CDR3 sequence (DNA): TGTGCCAGCTCACCAGAGGGGGACTACTACGAGCAGTACTTC. Translated, it gives CASSPEGDYYEQYF.

This clone occurred once. The chain employs TRBV28 and TRBJ2-7, with a weak D call TRBD2 (6 bases). CDR3 length: 14 amino acids. Germline V gene data show CDR1 as MDHEN and CDR2 as SYDVKM. Trimming took off 2 bases at V and 2 bases at J, with 10 bases between the two ends. The CDR3 sequence is CASSLRLATYEQYF. The CDR3 DNA sequence: TGTGCCAGCAGTTTAAGGCTAGCGACCTACGAGCAGTACTTC.

The rearrangement joins TRBV25-1 to TRBJ2-1, with D possibly matching TRBD2 (5 bases). Germline V gene sequence: CDR1 MGHDK, CDR2 SYGVNS. V lost 3 bases and J lost 13, with 13 bases in between. The CDR3 has 12 amino acids. CDR3 nucleotides: TGTGCCAGCAGTGAGGGGTCGGCGGGTCAGTTCTTC. Amino acid sequence: CASSEGSAGQFF. The full variable domain, its missing parts supplied by reference TRBV25-1 and TRBJ2-1, is EADIYQTPRYLVIGTGKKITLECSQTMGHDKMYWYQQDPGMELHLIHYSYGVNSTEKGDLSSESTVSRIRTEHFPLTLESARPSHTSQYLCASSEGSAGQFFGPGTRLTVL.